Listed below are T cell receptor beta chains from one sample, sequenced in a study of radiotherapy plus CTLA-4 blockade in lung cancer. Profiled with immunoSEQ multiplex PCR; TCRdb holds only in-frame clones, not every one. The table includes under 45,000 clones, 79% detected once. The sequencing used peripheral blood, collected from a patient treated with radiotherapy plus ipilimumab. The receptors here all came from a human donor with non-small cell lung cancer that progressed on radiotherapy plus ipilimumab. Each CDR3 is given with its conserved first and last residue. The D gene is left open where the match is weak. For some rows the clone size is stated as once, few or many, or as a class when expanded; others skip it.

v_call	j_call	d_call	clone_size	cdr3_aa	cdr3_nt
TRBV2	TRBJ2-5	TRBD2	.	CASSQSGGARGETQYF	TGTGCCAGCAGTCAGAGCGGGGGGGCCCGGGGAGAGACCCAGTACTTC
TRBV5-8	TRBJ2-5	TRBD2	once	CASSLGTSGGSQETQYF	TGTGCCAGCAGCTTGGGGACTAGCGGGGGGTCGCAAGAGACCCAGTACTTC
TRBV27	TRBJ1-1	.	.	CASSPARPAGTEAFF	TGTGCCAGCAGTCCGGCCAGGCCGGCAGGCACTGAAGCTTTCTTT
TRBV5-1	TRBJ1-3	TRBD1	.	CASSSMGQGAGNTIYF	TGCGCCAGCAGCTCAATGGGACAGGGAGCTGGAAACACCATATATTTT
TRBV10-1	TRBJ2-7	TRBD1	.	CASSENDRGFYEQYF	TGCGCCAGCAGTGAAAACGACAGGGGTTTCTACGAGCAGTACTTC
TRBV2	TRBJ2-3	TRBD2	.	CASSEGGGGADTQYF	TGTGCCAGCAGTGAGGGAGGCGGGGGGGCAGATACGCAGTATTTT
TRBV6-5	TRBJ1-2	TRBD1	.	CASTPTGGVYGYTF	TGTGCCAGCACCCCTACAGGGGGCGTCTATGGCTACACCTTC
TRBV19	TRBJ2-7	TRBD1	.	CASTKSGTASYEQYF	TGTGCCAGTACCAAATCCGGGACAGCCTCCTACGAGCAGTACTTC
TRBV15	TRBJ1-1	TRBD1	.	CATKGQGNTEAFF	TGTGCCACCAAGGGACAGGGGAACACTGAAGCTTTCTTT
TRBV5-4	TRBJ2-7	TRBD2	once	CASSFGLAGGPYEQYF	TGTGCCAGCAGCTTTGGGCTAGCGGGGGGTCCCTACGAGCAGTACTTC
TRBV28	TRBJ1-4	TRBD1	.	CASSYTRDSDEKLFF	TGTGCCAGCAGTTACACTAGGGACAGTGATGAAAAACTGTTTTTT
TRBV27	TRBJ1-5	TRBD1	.	CASTPRLTGINQPQHF	TGTGCCAGCACTCCTCGCCTGACAGGGATCAATCAGCCCCAGCATTTT
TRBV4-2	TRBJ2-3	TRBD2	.	CASSIGGGTDTQYF	TGTGCCAGCAGCATCGGGGGGGGGACAGATACGCAGTATTTT
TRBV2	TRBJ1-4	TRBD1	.	CASSVDRGITNEKLFF	TGTGCCAGCAGCGTCGACAGGGGGATAACTAATGAAAAACTGTTTTTT
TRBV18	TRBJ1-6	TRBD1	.	CASSPRSEGQANSPLHF	TGTGCCAGCTCACCACGTTCTGAGGGACAGGCTAATTCACCCCTCCACTTT
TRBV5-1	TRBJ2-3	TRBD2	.	CASSWGGTRTDTQYF	TGCGCCAGCAGCTGGGGAGGGACGAGGACAGATACGCAGTATTTT
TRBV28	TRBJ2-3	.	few	CASRAGADTQYF	TGTGCCAGCAGGGCCGGGGCAGATACGCAGTATTTT
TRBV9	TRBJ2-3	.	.	CASSSTQQVSTDTQYF	TGTGCCAGCAGCTCAACACAACAGGTTAGCACAGATACGCAGTATTTT